This is a list of T cell receptor beta chains from one sample in a study of T cell responses to AZD1222 COVID-19 vaccine. Assay: immunoSEQ multiplex PCR; the TCRdb copy retains only in-frame clones and omits some. The data contain around 150,000 clones, more than 80% of them singletons. Sequencing was performed on peripheral blood, taken 28 days after the second AZD1222 dose. These receptors all stem from an adult who received the AZD1222 COVID-19 vaccine. CDR3s include the opening cysteine and the closing phenylalanine or tryptophan. D genes are given only for firm matches. Rows may omit the clone size; those that give it use once, few, many or a size class.

.	TRBV2	TRBJ2-7	.	CASSEFRQGFTSYEQYF	TGTGCCAGCAGTGAATTTCGGCAGGGCTTTACCTCCTACGAGCAGTACTTC
TRBD1	TRBV5-1	TRBJ2-5	.	CASSPGDRAEETQYF	TGCGCCAGCAGCCCCGGGGACAGGGCCGAAGAGACCCAGTACTTC
.	TRBV5-6	TRBJ1-1	.	CASSLNPGGGTEAFF	TGTGCCAGCAGCCTGAATCCGGGGGGTGGGACTGAAGCTTTCTTT
TRBD1	TRBV27	TRBJ1-1	.	CASSITGVSTEAFF	TGTGCCAGCAGTATAACAGGGGTGAGCACTGAAGCTTTCTTT
.	TRBV7-2	TRBJ1-3	.	CASSLGTDSGNTIYF	TGTGCCAGCAGCTTAGGGACGGACTCTGGAAACACCATATATTTT
.	TRBV20-1	TRBJ2-1	.	CSARRLTEQFF	TGCAGTGCTAGGAGGCTGACTGAGCAGTTCTTC
.	TRBV5-6	TRBJ1-2	.	CASSNDGTTLGAWGYTF	TGTGCCAGCAGCAACGACGGGACAACCCTAGGGGCGTGGGGCTACACCTTC
.	TRBV2	TRBJ1-1	.	CASSRTQNTEAFF	TGTGCCAGCAGCCGGACCCAGAACACTGAAGCTTTCTTT
TRBD1	TRBV6-5	TRBJ1-2	.	CASRPDRGNYGYTF	TGTGCCAGCAGACCGGACAGGGGGAACTATGGCTACACCTTC
TRBD1	TRBV5-6	TRBJ1-1	.	CASRLLRGGEAFF	TGTGCCAGCAGACTCCTCAGGGGGGGTGAAGCTTTCTTT
.	TRBV18	TRBJ1-5	.	CASSRRAANQPQHF	TGTGCCAGCTCACGACGGGCTGCAAATCAGCCCCAGCATTTT
.	TRBV23-1	TRBJ1-1	.	CASSRRQGNTEAFF	TGCGCCAGCAGTCGCAGGCAGGGGAACACTGAAGCTTTCTTT
.	TRBV6-5	TRBJ2-7	.	CASSYTIQGRDEQYF	TGTGCCAGCAGTTACACCATCCAGGGCAGGGACGAGCAGTACTTC
.	TRBV30	TRBJ1-2	.	CAWSAVRYGYTF	TGTGCCTGGAGTGCGGTGAGGTATGGCTACACCTTC
.	TRBV11-2	TRBJ1-6	once	CASSFNNSPLHF	TGTGCCAGCAGCTTTAATAATTCACCCCTCCACTTT
.	TRBV5-1	TRBJ1-1	.	CASSSQPQTEAFF	TGCGCCAGCAGCTCCCAACCCCAGACGGAAGCTTTCTTT
.	TRBV21-1	TRBJ2-7	.	CASSKVSAVREQYF	TGTGCCAGCAGCAAAGTTTCGGCAGTAAGAGAGCAGTACTTC
.	TRBV23-1	TRBJ1-2	.	CASSGPLGDGYTF	TGCGCCAGCTCGGGGCCTCTAGGGGATGGCTACACCTTC
.	TRBV12-3/TRBV12-4	TRBJ1-2	.	CASSFRGPRGYTF	TGTGCCAGCAGTTTCAGGGGCCCACGAGGCTACACCTTC
.	TRBV5-5	TRBJ2-6	.	CASSWGSSGANVLTF	TGTGCCAGCAGCTGGGGGAGTTCTGGGGCCAACGTCCTGACTTTC
.	TRBV6-5	TRBJ2-1	.	CASSYLPRGSYNEQFF	TGTGCCAGCAGTTACCTACCTCGAGGCTCCTACAATGAGCAGTTCTTC
TRBD2	TRBV5-6	TRBJ2-1	.	CASSLMTSGSSYNEQFF	TGTGCCAGCAGCTTGATGACTAGCGGGAGTTCCTACAATGAGCAGTTCTTC
.	TRBV18	TRBJ2-2	.	CASSSLISGPNTGELFF	TGTGCCAGCTCATCTTTGATTAGCGGTCCGAACACCGGGGAGCTGTTTTTT
.	TRBV29-1	TRBJ2-7	.	CSVVQDRDYEQYF	TGCAGCGTTGTTCAGGACAGAGACTACGAGCAGTACTTC
.	TRBV27	TRBJ1-1	.	CASSFALEFTEAFF	TGTGCCAGCAGTTTCGCCCTAGAATTCACTGAAGCTTTCTTT
.	TRBV30	TRBJ2-2	.	CAWTSGGTNTGELFF	TGTGCCTGGACCTCTGGGGGTACAAACACCGGGGAGCTGTTTTTT
.	TRBV18	TRBJ2-1	.	CASSSPDSSYNEQFF	TGTGCCAGCTCATCCCCGGACTCATCCTACAATGAGCAGTTCTTC
TRBD1	TRBV3-1/TRBV3-2	TRBJ2-7	once	CASSQGFKGDSRKTYEQYF	TGTGCCAGCAGCCAAGGCTTTAAAGGGGACAGTAGAAAGACCTACGAGCAGTACTTC
.	TRBV29-1	TRBJ1-5	.	CSVGGGSNQPQHF	TGCAGCGTTGGAGGGGGTAGCAATCAGCCCCAGCATTTT
.	TRBV4-1	TRBJ2-1	.	CASSQRGVLAEQFF	TGCGCCAGCAGCCAACGCGGGGTACTAGCCGAGCAGTTCTTC
TRBD1	TRBV28	TRBJ1-1	.	CASSPSPGQGKGNTEAFF	TGTGCCAGCAGTCCCTCTCCGGGACAGGGAAAGGGGAACACTGAAGCTTTCTTT
TRBD1	TRBV11-2	TRBJ1-3	.	CASRPNRGTGNTIYF	TGTGCCAGCAGACCAAACAGGGGAACTGGAAACACCATATATTTT
.	TRBV11-2	TRBJ2-5	.	CAGKGTLQETQYF	TGTGCTGGGAAGGGAACCCTCCAAGAGACCCAGTACTTC
.	TRBV19	TRBJ1-2	.	CASKQDYGYTF	TGTGCCAGTAAACAGGACTATGGCTACACCTTC
.	TRBV5-8	TRBJ2-7	.	CASGAILSSYEQYF	TGTGCCAGCGGCGCAATTTTAAGCTCCTACGAGCAGTACTTC
TRBD1	TRBV29-1	TRBJ1-1	.	CSVQGVDTEAFF	TGCAGCGTACAGGGGGTAGACACTGAAGCTTTCTTT
.	TRBV29-1	TRBJ1-1	.	CSGEGRGNTEAFF	TGCAGCGGCGAGGGGCGGGGGAACACTGAAGCTTTCTTT